The entry below gives a single TCR beta chain sequence along with its context. Its antigen is unidentified. The data originate from a study of vaccination effects on CD4 cells after COVID-19. Assay: immunoSEQ multiplex PCR; the TCRdb copy retains only in-frame clones and omits some. Among tens of thousands of clones listed, roughly three quarters were seen once. Germline CDR1 MNHEY, CDR2 SVGEGT. The V and J ends lost 2 bases and 5 bases respectively, with 6 bases between them. This CDR3 contains 12 residues. Antigen-specific CD4+ T cells were first expanded with viral peptide pools by the ViraFEST assay and only then sequenced. Isolating CD4+ T cells followed roughly ten days of culture. Sometime from March through December 2020, the person acquired a SARS-CoV-2 infection that PCR confirmed. Replacing half the medium with IL-2 medium was done on days 3 and 7.

The source material was CD4+ T cells from PBMCs cultured with HIV peptides, sampled before COVID-19 vaccination. The subset denotes: HIV-1 Nef peptide pool negative control/reference culture. The sequence was collected from a human donor who had a prior SARS-CoV-2 infection. The chain carries TRBV6-2 or TRBV6-3 and TRBJ1-1; the D is unclear. The CDR3, as DNA: TGTGCCAGCAGTTACCAGGTTACTGAAGCTTTCTTT. It translates to CASSYQVTEAFF.